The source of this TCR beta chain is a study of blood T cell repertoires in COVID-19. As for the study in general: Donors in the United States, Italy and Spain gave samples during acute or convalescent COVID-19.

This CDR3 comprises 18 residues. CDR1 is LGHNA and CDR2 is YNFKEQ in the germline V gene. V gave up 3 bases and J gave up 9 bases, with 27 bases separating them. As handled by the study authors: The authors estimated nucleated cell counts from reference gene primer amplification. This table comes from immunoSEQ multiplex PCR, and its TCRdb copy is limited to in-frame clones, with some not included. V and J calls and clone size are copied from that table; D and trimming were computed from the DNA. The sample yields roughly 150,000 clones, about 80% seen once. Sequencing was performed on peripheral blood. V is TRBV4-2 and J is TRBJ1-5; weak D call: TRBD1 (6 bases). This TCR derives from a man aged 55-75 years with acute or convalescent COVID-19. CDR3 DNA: TGTGCCAGCAGCCATCGTTCAACCGACAGGTCGAAACCTCGGCCCCAGCATTTT. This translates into CASSHRSTDRSKPRPQHF.